This TCR beta chain is from a study of blood T cells in healthy people across ages (dated by TCRdb to the mid-2010s). For the wider study: In model experiments, roughly one uniquely barcoded TCR beta cDNA molecule per two T cells was captured by template switching. Donors were grouped into four age groups: young (average approximately 16 years), middle-aged (roughly 40), aged (approximately 58) and long-lived (about 90). To avoid experimental bias, donors of different ages were randomly spread across the sequencing lanes. Using deep sequencing normalized with unique cDNA molecular identifiers, the study measured how TCR beta repertoire diversity changes with age. Two additional independent replicas of 1 million unique cDNA reads from the same blood draw were analyzed for two donors (one aged 18 to 30 and one aged 80 or older). What the research found in general, with its limitations: Compared with the aged group, the long-lived group had more naive CD4+ T cells, fewer expanded clones and increased TCR diversity, a pattern suggesting age selection. The CMV infection status of donors was not known, potentially confounding age-related changes in expanded clonotypes. Estimates of total diversity based on one million sequenced T cells were considered lower bounds and underestimates. There was a strong correlation between observed TCR beta diversity and the percentage of naive T cells measured by flow cytometry. Observed TCR beta diversity per million T cells fell roughly linearly with age, and a significant reduction was already apparent by age roughly 40. Bulk unsorted PBMC profiling prevented conclusive comparison of naive and antigen-experienced compartments.

Donors were approximately 42 systemically healthy Caucasian individuals from Russia aged roughly 6 to 95 years. Approximately 9.7 milliliters of peripheral blood were drawn from each donor into EDTA-treated Vacutainer tubes. Ficoll-Paque density-gradient centrifugation was used to isolate PBMCs, with at least 6.5 million per sample. Trizol reagent was used to extract total RNA from the PBMCs, yielding at least 5 micrograms per sample. For every donor, an aliquot of PBMCs went through flow cytometry to measure the percentages of naive CD45RAhigh/CD27high T cells. The CDR3 sequence holds 18 residues, the cysteine and phenylalanine included. The kept DNA is CDR3 alone, 54 bases in frame from the first base. The V end gives up 6 bases and the J end 2 bases, leaving 15 bases in the junction not matched to a gene. Turning to this clonotype: There is no known antigen for this receptor. No clone much larger than this one lies a single base away; base qualities are absent.

Library prep was done by 5' RACE. The instrument given in TCRdb is Illumina HiSeq 2500. The second PCR ran for roughly 7 to 11 cycles and used a J-beta primer mix along with a sample-barcoded 5' primer. Each TCR beta cDNA molecule received a unique molecular identifier from a template-switch 5' adaptor carrying 12 random nucleotides. Each sample yielded at least 3 million CDR3-containing paired-end reads. First-strand cDNA was synthesized from all RNA with the Mint cDNA synthesis kit, primed by a TRBC-specific oligonucleotide. After uracil-DNA glycosylase treatment, a first 18-cycle PCR used universal primers M1SS and BC2_uni_R on all cDNA. In the authors' own workflow: Normalization of each sample was performed by random selection of 1 million high-quality reads, each carrying a distinct molecular identifier. Instead of being binned into consensus sequences, reads that shared molecular identifiers were thrown out. MiTCR, set to a Q25 quality threshold and the strictest error-elimination algorithm, was used for CDR3 identification, clonotype clustering and error correction. Lower-bound total TCR beta diversity was estimated with a nonparametric unseen species model using Euler transformation. TCRdb reran the public reads through fastp at Q25 and MiXCR, keeping productive beta chains. Entries that share a CDR3 protein sequence are merged under the most common genes and DNA. The V and J calls, along with clone size, are taken from TCRdb and not from the paper's own processing. This sample is represented by approximately 1,000,000 distinct CDR3 sequences; around 45% of them were singletons. In total, the top ten clones hold 15% to 20% of the sample.

The clonotype originates from a woman aged 55-70 years in good health. Sequencing was performed on blood. The V gene is TRBV12-3 or TRBV12-4 and the J gene is TRBJ2-2; the junction holds 7 bases that match TRBD2. The CDR3 protein sequence reads: CASRPSTSVTVNTGELFF. The nucleotide sequence is given as TGTGCCAGCAGGCCCTCAACTAGCGTTACGGTTAACACCGGGGAGCTGTTTTTT.